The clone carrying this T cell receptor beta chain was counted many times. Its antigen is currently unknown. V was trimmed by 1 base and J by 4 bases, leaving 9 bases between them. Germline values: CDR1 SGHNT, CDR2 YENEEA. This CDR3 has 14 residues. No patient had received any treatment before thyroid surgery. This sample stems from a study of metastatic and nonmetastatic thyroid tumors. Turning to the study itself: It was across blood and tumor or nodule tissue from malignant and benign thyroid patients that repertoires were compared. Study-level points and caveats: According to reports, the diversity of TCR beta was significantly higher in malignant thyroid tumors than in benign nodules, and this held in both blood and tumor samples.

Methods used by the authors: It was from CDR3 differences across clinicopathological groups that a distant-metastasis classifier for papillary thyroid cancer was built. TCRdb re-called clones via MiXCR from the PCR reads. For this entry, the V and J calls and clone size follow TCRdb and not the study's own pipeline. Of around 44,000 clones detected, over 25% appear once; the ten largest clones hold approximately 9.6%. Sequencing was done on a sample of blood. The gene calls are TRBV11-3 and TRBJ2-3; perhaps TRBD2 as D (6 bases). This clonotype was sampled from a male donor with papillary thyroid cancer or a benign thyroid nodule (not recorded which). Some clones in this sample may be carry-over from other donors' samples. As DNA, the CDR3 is TGTGCCAGCAGCTTAGGCGGGAACTCAGATACGCAGTATTTT. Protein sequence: CASSLGGNSDTQYF.